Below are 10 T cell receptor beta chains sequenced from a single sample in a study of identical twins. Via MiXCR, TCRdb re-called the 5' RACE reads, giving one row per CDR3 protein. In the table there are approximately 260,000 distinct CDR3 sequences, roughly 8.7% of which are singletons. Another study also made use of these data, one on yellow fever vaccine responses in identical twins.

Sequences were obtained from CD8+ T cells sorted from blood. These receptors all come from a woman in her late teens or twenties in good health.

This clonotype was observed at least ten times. DNA for the CDR3: TGCGCCAGCAGCTTGCGAGGGGACTACGAGCAGTACTTC. This encodes CASSLRGDYEQYF. This rearrangement joins TRBV5-1 to TRBJ2-7, with D possibly being TRBD1 or TRBD2 (5 bases each). The V gene's germline CDR1 is SGHRS and CDR2 YFSETQ. Trimming shortened V by 1 base and J by 3 bases, and 8 bases separated the two germline ends. The CDR3 has 13 residues.

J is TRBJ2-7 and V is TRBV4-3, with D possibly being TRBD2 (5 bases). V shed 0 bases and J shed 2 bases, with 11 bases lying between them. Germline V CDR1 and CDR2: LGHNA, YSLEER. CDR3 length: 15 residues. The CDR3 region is CASSQDLDWPYEQYF. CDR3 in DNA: TGCGCCAGCAGCCAAGATCTGGACTGGCCCTACGAGCAGTACTTC.

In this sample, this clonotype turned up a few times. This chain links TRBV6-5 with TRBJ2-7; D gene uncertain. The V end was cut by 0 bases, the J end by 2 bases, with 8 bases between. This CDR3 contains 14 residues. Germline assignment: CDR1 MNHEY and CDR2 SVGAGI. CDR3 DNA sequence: TGTGCCAGCAGTTACTCGACTGAAACCTACGAGCAGTACTTC. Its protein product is CASSYSTETYEQYF.

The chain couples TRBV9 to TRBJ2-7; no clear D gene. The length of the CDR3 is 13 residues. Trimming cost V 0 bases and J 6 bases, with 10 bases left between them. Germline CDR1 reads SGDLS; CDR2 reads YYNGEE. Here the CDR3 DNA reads TGTGCCAGCAGCGTAGCTGACTCGCCCGAGCAGTACTTC. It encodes CASSVADSPEQYF.

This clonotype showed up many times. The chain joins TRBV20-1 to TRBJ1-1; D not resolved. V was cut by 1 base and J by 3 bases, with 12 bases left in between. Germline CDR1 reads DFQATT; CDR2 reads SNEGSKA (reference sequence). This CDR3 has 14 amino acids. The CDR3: CSARVGSYDTEAFF. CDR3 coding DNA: TGCAGTGCTAGAGTCGGGAGTTACGACACTGAAGCTTTCTTT.

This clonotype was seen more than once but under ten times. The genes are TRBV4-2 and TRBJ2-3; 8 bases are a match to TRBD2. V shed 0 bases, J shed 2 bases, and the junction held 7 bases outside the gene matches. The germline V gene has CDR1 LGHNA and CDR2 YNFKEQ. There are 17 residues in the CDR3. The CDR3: CASSQDGRGGYTDTQYF. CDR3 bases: TGTGCCAGCAGCCAAGATGGACGGGGGGGCTACACAGATACGCAGTATTTT.

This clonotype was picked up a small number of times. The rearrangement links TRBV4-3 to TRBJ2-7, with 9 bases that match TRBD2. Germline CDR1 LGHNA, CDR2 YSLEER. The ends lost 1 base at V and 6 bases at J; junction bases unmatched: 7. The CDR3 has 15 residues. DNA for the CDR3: TGCGCCAGCAGCCAAGTCTGGAGCGGGAGGTCCGAGCAGTACTTC. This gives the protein CASSQVWSGRSEQYF.

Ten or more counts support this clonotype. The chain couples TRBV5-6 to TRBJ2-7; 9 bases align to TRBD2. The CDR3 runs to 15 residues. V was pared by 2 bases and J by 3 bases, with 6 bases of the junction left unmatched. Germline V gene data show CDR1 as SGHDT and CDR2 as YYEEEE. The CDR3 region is CASSFASGTLYEQYF. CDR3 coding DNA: TGTGCCAGCAGCTTTGCTAGCGGGACCCTCTACGAGCAGTACTTC.

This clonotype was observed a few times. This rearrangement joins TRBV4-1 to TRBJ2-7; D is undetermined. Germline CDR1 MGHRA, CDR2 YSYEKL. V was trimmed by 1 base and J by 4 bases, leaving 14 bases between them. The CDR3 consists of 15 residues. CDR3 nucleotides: TGCGCCAGCAGCCAAGTTTCACTTGTGGGTTACGAGCAGTACTTC. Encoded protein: CASSQVSLVGYEQYF.

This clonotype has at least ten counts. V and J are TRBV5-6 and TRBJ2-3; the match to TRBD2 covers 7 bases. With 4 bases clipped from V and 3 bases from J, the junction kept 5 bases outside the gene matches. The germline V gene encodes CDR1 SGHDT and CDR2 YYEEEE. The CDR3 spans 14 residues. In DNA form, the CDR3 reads TGTGCCAGCAGCGCTAGCGGAGCAACAGATACGCAGTATTTT. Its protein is CASSASGATDTQYF.